This TCR beta chain appears in the sequencing data of a study of CD8 T cells in ankylosing spondylitis. General study points: There was reportedly significant enrichment of clones that were disease-linked in matched ankylosing spondylitis synovial fluid. In synovial fluid and blood from reactive arthritis, some motif variants were previously reported.

This clonotype was counted a few times. Antigen: not known. A read error may explain this, as a much larger clone is one base away. CDR3 length equals 16 residues. Germline V lookup: CDR1 DFQATT, CDR2 SNEGSKA (reference sequence). Quantitative 5'-RACE with molecular barcodes generated TCR beta libraries. Via MiXCR, TCRdb re-called the 5' RACE reads, giving one row per CDR3 protein. The sample holds around 140,000 distinct CDR3 sequences, over 9.5% seen once. The specimen sequenced was blood, either unsorted or a sorted T cell fraction (not recorded which). The TCR was taken from a female donor with ankylosing spondylitis or in good health (not recorded which). The chain combines TRBV20-1 with TRBJ2-3; 13 positions agree with TRBD2. The CDR3 region is CCARTSGGTSTDTQYF. The DNA for the CDR3 is TGCTGTGCCAGGACTAGCGGGGGTACTAGCACAGATACGCAGTATTTT.